One and the same sample provided the 32 T cell receptor beta chains below, sequenced in a study of cytomegalovirus exposure and HLA in healthy donors. PCR was performed using 60 Vbeta and 13 Jbeta primers. This table comes from immunoSEQ multiplex PCR, and its TCRdb copy is limited to in-frame clones, with some not included. The sample yields about 140,000 clones, 75% to 85% seen once. Sequencing input: PBMCs. The receptors derive from a man aged 45 to 65 in good health and CMV-seronegative.

The chain carries TRBV11-3 and TRBJ2-5; 10 bases are shared with TRBD2. Germline V gene data show CDR1 as SGHNT and CDR2 as YENEEA. Unmatched junction bases numbered 3, after V lost 4 bases and J lost 4 bases. The CDR3 covers 14 residues. CDR3 bases: TGTGCCAGCAGCTCTCTAGCGGGGGCAGAGACCCAGTACTTC. It yields the protein CASSSLAGAETQYF.

This chain uses TRBV12-5 with TRBJ2-2; D uncertain. Germline V gene sequence: CDR1 LGHNT, CDR2 FRNRAP. Trimming shortened V by 1 base and J by 5 bases, and 11 bases separated the two germline ends. The CDR3 loop spans 15 amino acids. The CDR3 DNA sequence: TGTGCTAGTGGTTTGGAGCAGGTTGGGACCGGGGAGCTGTTTTTT. Its protein product is CASGLEQVGTGELFF.

The gene calls are TRBV14 and TRBJ2-7, with TRBD2 matching 8 bases. V lost 5 bases, J lost 3 bases, and 18 bases stayed unmatched. The CDR3 has 18 residues. Germline assignment: CDR1 SGHDN and CDR2 FVKESK. The CDR3 nucleotides read TGTGCCAGCAGCATATCAGTCGGTACTAGCGGACGCAACTACGAGCAGTACTTC. Translated: CASSISVGTSGRNYEQYF.

V and J are TRBV6-1 and TRBJ1-1; tentatively, D is TRBD1 (6 bases). Trimming stripped 5 bases from V and 1 base from J, with 14 bases between. Germline V gene data show CDR1 as MNHNS and CDR2 as SASEGT. The CDR3 runs 15 residues. The CDR3 loop is CASSLKPQGNTEAFF. The CDR3 DNA reads TGTGCCAGCAGTCTCAAACCACAGGGGAACACTGAAGCTTTCTTT.

The genes are TRBV7-8 and TRBJ2-5; the D is unclear. The V and J ends lost 2 bases and 3 bases respectively, with 7 bases between them. The germline gives CDR1 SGHVS, CDR2 FQNEAQ. There are 13 residues in the CDR3. The CDR3 DNA reads as TGTGCCAGCAGCTTAAGTCCAGAAGAGACCCAGTACTTC. The encoded protein is CASSLSPEETQYF.

This clone was detected once. The chain couples TRBV27 to TRBJ2-6; D is perhaps TRBD2 (6 bases). The CDR3 totals 16 residues. Germline CDR1 is MNHEY and CDR2 is SMNVEV (reference sequence). Trimming took 2 bases from V and 1 from J, leaving 9 bases between them. The CDR3 protein is CASSLSRGSGANVLTF. CDR3 in DNA: TGTGCCAGCAGTTTAAGTCGGGGGTCTGGGGCCAACGTCCTGACTTTC. Supplemented by reference TRBV27 and TRBJ2-6, the full variable domain reads EAQVTQNPRYLITVTGKKLTVTCSQNMNHEYMSWYRQDPGLGLRQIYYSMNVEVTDKGDVPEGYKVSRKEKRNFPLILESPSPNQTSLYFCASSLSRGSGANVLTFGAGSRLTVL.

V and J are TRBV28 and TRBJ1-1; TRBD1 might be the D (6 bases). The V end lost 3 bases, the J end lost 4 bases, and 12 bases lay between the germline ends. Germline lookup yields CDR1 MDHEN and CDR2 SYDVKM. The CDR3 is 14 amino acids. The CDR3 reads CASSLAGAFTEAFF. The CDR3 bases are TGTGCCAGCAGTTTGGCAGGGGCTTTCACTGAAGCTTTCTTT.

The V and J genes are TRBV7-2 and TRBJ2-3, with TRBD2 matching 8 bases. Germline-derived CDR1 and CDR2 are SGHTA and FQGNSA. V shed 1 base, J shed 4 bases, and the junction held 10 bases outside the gene matches. The CDR3 sequence is 17 residues long. As DNA, the CDR3 is TGTGCCAGCAGCTTAGTCCAGCGGGGGAGGGATGCAGATACGCAGTATTTT. Protein sequence: CASSLVQRGRDADTQYF.

This clone occurred a few times. The chain links TRBV2 to TRBJ2-5; 9 nucleotides agree with TRBD1. Germline V CDR1 and CDR2: SNHLY, FYNNEI. The length of the CDR3 is 14 residues. V was pared by 7 bases and J by 3 bases, with 6 bases of the junction left unmatched. The CDR3 DNA reads as TGTGCCAGCACCTTCACAGGGGGCAAAGAGACCCAGTACTTC. Encoded protein: CASTFTGGKETQYF.

The CDR3 nucleotides are TGTGCCAGCACCTCGGGGTTAGGAGCTTTCTTT. Translation gives CASTSGLGAFF. This chain joins TRBV6-5 and TRBJ1-1; D remains ambiguous. Germline lookup yields CDR1 MNHEY and CDR2 SVGAGI. Trimming shortened V by 7 bases and J by 10 bases, and 13 bases separated the two germline ends. CDR3 length: 11 amino acids.

V and J are TRBV30 and TRBJ2-1; a weak D match, TRBD2 (6 bases). The CDR3 length is 11 residues. The V end was cut by 7 bases, the J end by 4 bases, with 8 bases between. Per germline, CDR1 GTSNPN and CDR2 SVGIG (reference sequence). The chain's CDR3 is CAFGTYNEQFF. CDR3 DNA: TGTGCCTTCGGGACTTACAATGAGCAGTTCTTC.

The J gene is TRBJ2-3, the V gene TRBV7-9; D is perhaps TRBD1 (5 bases). The ends were cut back, 1 base at V and 5 bases at J, with 13 bases in the middle. The CDR3 has 15 residues. Germline V gene lookup returns CDR1 SEHNR and CDR2 FQNEAQ (reference sequence). The CDR3 here is CASSLVGPAKDTQYF. The DNA of the CDR3 is TGTGCCAGCAGCTTAGTGGGGCCCGCTAAAGATACGCAGTATTTT. The variable domain in full, completed from reference TRBV7-9 and TRBJ2-3, reads DTGVSQNPRHKITKRGQNVTFRCDPISEHNRLYWYRQTLGQGPEFLTYFQNEAQLEKSRLLSDRFSAERPKGSFSTLEIQRTEQGDSAMYLCASSLVGPAKDTQYFGPGTRLTVL.

V gene TRBV7-2 combines with J gene TRBJ2-2; 7 nucleotides agree with TRBD2. CDR3 length: 16 amino acids. Trimming at V came to 2 bases and at J to 0 bases, leaving 3 bases not matched to a gene. Per the germline V gene, CDR1 is SGHTA and CDR2 is FQGNSA. CDR3 amino acids: CASSLRGRANTGELFF. For the CDR3, the DNA is TGTGCCAGCAGCTTACGAGGGAGGGCGAACACCGGGGAGCTGTTTTTT.

This chain uses TRBV18 with TRBJ2-5; 12 positions agree with TRBD1. CDR3 length equals 21 residues. Germline CDR1 is KGHSH and CDR2 is LQKENI. Losses at the gene ends were 4 bases for V and 1 base for J; bases not matched to a gene: 19. The CDR3 protein is CASSLYPNVGQGAKLQETQYF. CDR3 sequence (DNA): TGTGCCAGCTCACTCTACCCTAACGTGGGACAGGGGGCAAAACTCCAAGAGACCCAGTACTTC.

This chain uses TRBV6-1 with TRBJ1-5; the D is unclear. This CDR3 spans 14 amino acids. Germline CDR1 and CDR2: MNHNS and SASEGT. Trimming left V 0 bases short and J 4 bases short, with 7 bases between. CDR3 nucleotides: TGTGCCAGCAGTGAAGCGGGAGGGAATCAGCCCCAGCATTTT. Translated, it gives CASSEAGGNQPQHF.

The chain recombines TRBV30 with TRBJ2-7; TRBD2 matches 11 bases. Germline trimming cut 4 bases from V and 4 bases from J; bases unmatched to any gene: 0. Germline V gene data show CDR1 as GTSNPN and CDR2 as SVGIG (reference sequence). This CDR3 has 12 residues. Written as DNA, the CDR3 is TGTGCCTGGACTAGCGGGAGGTACGAGCAGTACTTC. Translating it yields CAWTSGRYEQYF.

In its sample, this clone was seen a few times. The V and J genes are TRBV15 and TRBJ2-2; tentatively, D is TRBD1 (6 bases). The ends were cut back, 6 bases at V and 0 bases at J, with 17 bases in the middle. This CDR3 has 17 amino acids. The germline V gene has CDR1 LNHNV and CDR2 YYDKDF (reference sequence). The DNA of the CDR3 is TGTGCCACCAGGACTACAGGGAGACACGCGAACACCGGGGAGCTGTTTTTT. Its translation: CATRTTGRHANTGELFF. The full variable domain, rest sourced from reference TRBV15 and TRBJ2-2, is DAMVIQNPRYQVTQFGKPVTLSCSQTLNHNVMYWYQQKSSQAPKLLFHYYDKDFNNEADTPDNFQSRRPNTSFCFLDIRSPGLGDTAMYLCATRTTGRHANTGELFFGEGSRLTVL.

The V gene is TRBV19, the J gene TRBJ2-1, with 9 nucleotides matching TRBD1. After removal of 3 bases from V and 1 base from J, the junction contained 1 base not matched to a gene. Germline CDR1 and CDR2: LNHDA and SQIVND (reference sequence). The CDR3 consists of 15 residues. The CDR3 sequence: CASSMGQGSYNEQFF. CDR3 nucleotides: TGTGCCAGTAGTATGGGACAGGGATCCTACAATGAGCAGTTCTTC.

The gene calls are TRBV5-1 and TRBJ2-2; the D gene is possibly TRBD2 (6 bases). The CDR3 is 15 residues long. Germline V gives CDR1 SGHRS, CDR2 YFSETQ. The V end was cut by 4 bases, the J end by 3 bases, with 13 bases between. The CDR3 is CASSPRGGDTGELFF. The CDR3 DNA follows: TGCGCCAGCAGCCCACGGGGAGGAGACACCGGGGAGCTGTTTTTT.

The chain links TRBV2 to TRBJ2-7; TRBD2 aligns across 14 bases. This CDR3 is built from 13 residues. V was pared by 11 bases and J by 7 bases, with 7 bases of the junction left unmatched. Germline V CDR1 and CDR2: SNHLY, FYNNEI. The CDR3 DNA follows: TGTGCCGGGGGACTAGCGGGAGTTCGTGAGCAGTACTTC. Translated: CAGGLAGVREQYF.

This clone was counted a few times. The V gene is TRBV7-9, the J gene TRBJ2-5, with TRBD1 matching 7 bases. The V gene's germline CDR1 is SEHNR and CDR2 FQNEAQ (reference sequence). The CDR3 runs to 15 residues. J lost 5 bases, V lost 5 bases, and 11 bases had no gene match. This chain's CDR3 is CASSQGTAIWETQYF. The CDR3 bases are TGTGCCAGCAGCCAAGGGACAGCCATTTGGGAGACCCAGTACTTC.

This clone came up a few times. The chain carries TRBV5-6 and TRBJ1-1; D is possibly TRBD1 (5 bases). In germline, CDR1 is SGHDT, CDR2 YYEEEE. The CDR3 totals 13 residues. Trimming stripped 1 base from V and 5 bases from J, with 9 bases between. CDR3 sequence reads: CASSLRGRTEAFF. The CDR3 DNA reads TGTGCCAGCAGCTTGAGGGGCAGAACTGAAGCTTTCTTT.

The rearrangement joins TRBV30 to TRBJ2-7; D call uncertain. Trimming cost V 3 bases and J 3 bases, with 6 bases left between them. In germline, CDR1 is GTSNPN, CDR2 SVGIG (reference sequence). The CDR3 consists of 11 residues. CDR3 region: CAWRELYEQYF. CDR3 DNA sequence: TGTGCCTGGAGGGAGCTCTACGAGCAGTACTTC.

The chain links TRBV9 to TRBJ2-1; 7 bases match TRBD1. CDR3 length: 15 residues. The V and J ends lost 0 bases and 1 base, in that order; junction bases with no gene match: 1. CDR1 is SGDLS, CDR2 YYNGEE, per germline. CDR3 protein: CASSVAQGSYNEQFF. The CDR3, as DNA: TGTGCCAGCAGCGTAGCACAGGGGTCCTACAATGAGCAGTTCTTC.

J is TRBJ1-5 and V is TRBV30; 7 nucleotides align to TRBD1. The CDR3 runs 13 residues. CDR1 is GTSNPN and CDR2 is SVGIG in the germline V gene (reference sequence). J gave up 5 bases and V 2 bases, and 3 bases lay outside the gene matches. The CDR3 DNA reads TGTGCCTGGAGTACTCAGGGGGATCAGCCCCAGCATTTT. Protein sequence: CAWSTQGDQPQHF.

This rearrangement joins TRBV28 to TRBJ2-7; the match to TRBD1 covers 11 bases. The CDR3 has 17 amino acids. Germline values: CDR1 MDHEN, CDR2 SYDVKM. V shed 5 bases, J shed 2 bases, and the junction held 11 bases outside the gene matches. The CDR3 is CASSTSGTGGGTYEQYF. DNA of the CDR3: TGTGCCAGCAGTACTTCCGGGACAGGGGGGGGTACCTACGAGCAGTACTTC.

The rearrangement joins TRBV4-2 to TRBJ1-1; 7 bases agree with TRBD1. The V and J ends lost 4 bases and 1 base, in that order; junction bases with no gene match: 6. The CDR3 is made up of 15 amino acids. Germline assignment: CDR1 LGHNA and CDR2 YNFKEQ. Written as DNA, the CDR3 is TGTGCCAGCAGCCTATACAGGGGTCGGAACACTGAAGCTTTCTTT. Translated, it gives CASSLYRGRNTEAFF.

In its sample, this clone was seen once. The V gene is TRBV5-1, the J gene TRBJ1-5; 10 positions match TRBD1. The CDR3 is made up of 17 amino acids. V lost 4 bases and J lost 3; bases outside the gene matches: 10. From germline, CDR1 is SGHRS and CDR2 YFSETQ. CDR3 sequence reads: CASSQHWTGGTNQPQHF. The CDR3, as DNA: TGCGCCAGCAGCCAACACTGGACAGGGGGGACCAATCAGCCCCAGCATTTT.

The gene calls are TRBV9 and TRBJ2-3; 7 bases fit TRBD2. CDR1 is SGDLS and CDR2 is YYNGEE in the germline V gene. There are 14 residues in the CDR3. The trim removed 4 bases at V and 9 bases at J, leaving 11 bases unmatched. Here the CDR3 reads CASSHTLAEGTQYF. CDR3 in DNA: TGTGCCAGCAGCCATACTCTAGCGGAGGGGACGCAGTATTTT.

The V and J genes are TRBV5-1 and TRBJ1-6; 7 positions agree with TRBD1. The ends lost 4 bases at V and 6 bases at J; junction bases unmatched: 7. CDR1 is SGHRS and CDR2 is YFSETQ in the germline V gene. This CDR3 has 15 residues. In DNA, the CDR3 is TGCGCCAGCAGCATAGGACAGGTAGCTAATTCACCCCTCCACTTT. Translation: CASSIGQVANSPLHF.

The J gene is TRBJ1-2, the V gene TRBV28; TRBD1 agrees at 8 bases. The CDR3 runs 16 residues. The trim removed 3 bases at V and 5 bases at J, leaving 11 bases unmatched. CDR1 and CDR2 (germline): MDHEN, SYDVKM. DNA of the CDR3: TGTGCCAGCAGTTTCCAACCTTCAGGGGGCAGGTATGGCTACACCTTC. Protein sequence: CASSFQPSGGRYGYTF.

The chain employs TRBV15 and TRBJ2-3; a possible D gene is TRBD1 (6 bases). The CDR3 totals 13 residues. The V and J ends lost 6 bases and 5 bases respectively, with 12 bases between them. In germline, CDR1 is LNHNV, CDR2 YYDKDF (reference sequence). Here the CDR3 DNA reads TGTGCCACCAGTCCGTCAGGGGAAGATACGCAGTATTTT. This encodes CATSPSGEDTQYF.